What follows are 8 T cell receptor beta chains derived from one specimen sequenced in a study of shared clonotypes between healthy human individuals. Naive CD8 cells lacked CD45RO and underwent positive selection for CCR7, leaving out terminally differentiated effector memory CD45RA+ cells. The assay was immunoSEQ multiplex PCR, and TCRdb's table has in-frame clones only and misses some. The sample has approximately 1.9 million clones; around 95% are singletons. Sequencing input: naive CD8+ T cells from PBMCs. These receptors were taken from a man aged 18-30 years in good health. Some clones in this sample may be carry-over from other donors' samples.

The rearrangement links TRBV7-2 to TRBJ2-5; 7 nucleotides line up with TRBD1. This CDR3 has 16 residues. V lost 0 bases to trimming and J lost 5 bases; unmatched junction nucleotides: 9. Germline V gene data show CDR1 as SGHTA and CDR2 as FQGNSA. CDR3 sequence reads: CASSLAIDRVWETQYF. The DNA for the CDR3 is TGTGCCAGCAGCTTAGCCATCGACAGGGTGTGGGAGACCCAGTACTTC.

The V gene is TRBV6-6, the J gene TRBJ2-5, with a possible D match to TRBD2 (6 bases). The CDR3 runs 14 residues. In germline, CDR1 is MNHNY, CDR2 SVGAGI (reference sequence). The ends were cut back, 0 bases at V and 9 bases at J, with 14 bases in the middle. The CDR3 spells CASSYSRGGAAQYF. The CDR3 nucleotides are TGTGCCAGCAGTTACTCACGGGGAGGTGCGGCCCAGTACTTC.

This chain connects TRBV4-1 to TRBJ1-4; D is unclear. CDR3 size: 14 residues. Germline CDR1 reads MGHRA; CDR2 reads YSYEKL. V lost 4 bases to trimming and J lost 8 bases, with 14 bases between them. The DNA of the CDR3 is TGCGCCAGCAGCCTTAGGTCGTATGGAGAAAAACTGTTTTTT. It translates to CASSLRSYGEKLFF.

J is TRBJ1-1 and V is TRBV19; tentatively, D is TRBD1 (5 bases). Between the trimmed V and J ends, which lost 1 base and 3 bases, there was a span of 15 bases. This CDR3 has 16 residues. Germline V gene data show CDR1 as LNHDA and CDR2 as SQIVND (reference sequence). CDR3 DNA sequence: TGTGCCAGTAGTATAGGGGGCTTCGGGGTTTACACTGAAGCTTTCTTT. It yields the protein CASSIGGFGVYTEAFF.

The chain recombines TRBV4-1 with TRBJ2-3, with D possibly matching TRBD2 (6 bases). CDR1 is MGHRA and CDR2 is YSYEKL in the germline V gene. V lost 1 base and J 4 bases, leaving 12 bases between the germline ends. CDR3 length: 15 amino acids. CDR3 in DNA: TGCGCCAGCAGCCAAGTTGCGGGAATGGCAGATACGCAGTATTTT. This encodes CASSQVAGMADTQYF.

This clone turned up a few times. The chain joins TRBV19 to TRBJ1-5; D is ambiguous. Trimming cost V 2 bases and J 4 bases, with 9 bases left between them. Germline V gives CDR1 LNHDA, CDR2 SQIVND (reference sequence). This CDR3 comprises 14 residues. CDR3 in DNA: TGTGCCAGTAGTATACTCACGGGAAATCAGCCCCAGCATTTT. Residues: CASSILTGNQPQHF.

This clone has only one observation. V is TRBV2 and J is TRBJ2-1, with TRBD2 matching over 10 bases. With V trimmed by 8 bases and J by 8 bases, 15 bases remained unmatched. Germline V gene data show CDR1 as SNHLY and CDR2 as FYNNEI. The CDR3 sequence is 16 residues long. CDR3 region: CASHLPLAGLLDEQFF. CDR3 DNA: TGTGCCAGCCATCTCCCACTAGCGGGATTGCTCGATGAGCAGTTCTTC.

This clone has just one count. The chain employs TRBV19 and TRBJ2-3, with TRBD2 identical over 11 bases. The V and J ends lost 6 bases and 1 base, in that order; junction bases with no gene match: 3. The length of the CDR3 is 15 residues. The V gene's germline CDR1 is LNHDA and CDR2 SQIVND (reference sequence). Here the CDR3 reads CASSLTSGGTDTQYF. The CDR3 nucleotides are TGTGCCAGTAGCCTGACTAGCGGGGGCACAGATACGCAGTATTTT.